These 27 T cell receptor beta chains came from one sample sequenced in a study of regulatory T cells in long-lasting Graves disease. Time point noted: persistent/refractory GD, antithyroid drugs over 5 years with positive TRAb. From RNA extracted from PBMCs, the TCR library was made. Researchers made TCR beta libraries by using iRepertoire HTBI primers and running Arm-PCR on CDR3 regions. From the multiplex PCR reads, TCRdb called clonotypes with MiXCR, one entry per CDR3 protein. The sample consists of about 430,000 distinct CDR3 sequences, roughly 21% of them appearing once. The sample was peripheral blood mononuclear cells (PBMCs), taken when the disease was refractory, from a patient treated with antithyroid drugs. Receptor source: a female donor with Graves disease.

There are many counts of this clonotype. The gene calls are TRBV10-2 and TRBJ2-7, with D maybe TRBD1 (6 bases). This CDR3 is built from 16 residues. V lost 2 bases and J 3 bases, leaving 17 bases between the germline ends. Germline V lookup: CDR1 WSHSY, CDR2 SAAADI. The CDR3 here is CASSEQGSGDGYEQYF. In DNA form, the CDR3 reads TGCGCCAGCAGTGAGCAGGGCTCAGGGGATGGCTACGAGCAGTACTTC.

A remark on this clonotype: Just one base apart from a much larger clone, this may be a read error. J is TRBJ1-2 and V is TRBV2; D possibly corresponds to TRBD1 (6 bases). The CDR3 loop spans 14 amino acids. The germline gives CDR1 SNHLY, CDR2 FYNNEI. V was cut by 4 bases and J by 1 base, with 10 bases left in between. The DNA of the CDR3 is TGTGCCAGCAGTGTAGGGGGGGATAACTATGGCTACACCTTC. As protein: CASSVGGDNYGYTF.

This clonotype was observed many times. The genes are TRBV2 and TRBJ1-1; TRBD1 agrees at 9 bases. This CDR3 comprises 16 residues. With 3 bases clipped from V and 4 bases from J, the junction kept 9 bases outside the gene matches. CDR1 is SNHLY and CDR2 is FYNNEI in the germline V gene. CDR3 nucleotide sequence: TGTGCCAGCAGTGAGGACAGGGGAGGTTCGGGCACTGAAGCTTTCTTT. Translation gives CASSEDRGGSGTEAFF.

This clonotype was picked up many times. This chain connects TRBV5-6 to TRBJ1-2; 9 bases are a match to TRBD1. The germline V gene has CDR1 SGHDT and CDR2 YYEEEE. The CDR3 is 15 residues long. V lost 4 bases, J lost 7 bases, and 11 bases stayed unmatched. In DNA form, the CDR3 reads TGTGCCAGCAGCAAGGGACAGGGAGGATCGGGTGGCTACACCTTC. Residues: CASSKGQGGSGGYTF.

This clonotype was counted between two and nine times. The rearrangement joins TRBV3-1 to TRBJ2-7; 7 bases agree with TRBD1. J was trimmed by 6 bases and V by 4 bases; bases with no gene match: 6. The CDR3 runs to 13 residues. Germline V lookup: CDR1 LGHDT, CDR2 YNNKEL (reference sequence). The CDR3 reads CASSLGTDTEQYF. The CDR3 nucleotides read TGTGCCAGCAGCCTGGGGACAGACACCGAGCAGTACTTC.

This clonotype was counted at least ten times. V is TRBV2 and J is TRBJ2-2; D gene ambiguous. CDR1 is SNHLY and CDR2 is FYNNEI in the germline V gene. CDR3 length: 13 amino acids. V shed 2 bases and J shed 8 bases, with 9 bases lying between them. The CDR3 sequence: CASSENGKGELFF. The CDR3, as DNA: TGTGCCAGCAGTGAAAATGGGAAGGGGGAGCTGTTTTTT.

CDR3 in DNA: TGCAGCGTTGAGATCGGCAGTGATGAGCAGTTCTTC. It is translated as CSVEIGSDEQFF. This chain uses TRBV29-1 with TRBJ2-1; no reliable D call. V was cut by 3 bases and J by 8 bases, with 11 bases left in between. The CDR3 has 12 residues. Germline CDR1 is SQVTM and CDR2 is ANQGSEA.

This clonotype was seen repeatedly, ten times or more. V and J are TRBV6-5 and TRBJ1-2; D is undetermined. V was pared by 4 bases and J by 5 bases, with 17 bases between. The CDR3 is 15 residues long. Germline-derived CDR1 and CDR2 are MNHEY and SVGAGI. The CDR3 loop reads CASSSDRAEDYGYTF. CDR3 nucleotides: TGTGCCAGCAGTTCCGATCGGGCCGAAGATTATGGCTACACCTTC.

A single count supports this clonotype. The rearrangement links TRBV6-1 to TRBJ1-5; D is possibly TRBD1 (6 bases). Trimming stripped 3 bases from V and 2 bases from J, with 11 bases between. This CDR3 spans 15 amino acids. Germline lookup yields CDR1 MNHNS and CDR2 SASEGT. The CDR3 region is CASSDLGAGNQPQHF. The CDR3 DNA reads TGTGCCAGCAGTGACTTGGGGGCAGGCAATCAGCCCCAGCATTTT.

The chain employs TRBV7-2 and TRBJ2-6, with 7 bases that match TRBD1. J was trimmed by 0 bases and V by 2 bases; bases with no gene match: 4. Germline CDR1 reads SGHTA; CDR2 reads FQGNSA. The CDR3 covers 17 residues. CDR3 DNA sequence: TGTGCCAGCAGCTTAAGGGGACAGAGCTCTGGGGCCAACGTCCTGACTTTC. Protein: CASSLRGQSSGANVLTF.

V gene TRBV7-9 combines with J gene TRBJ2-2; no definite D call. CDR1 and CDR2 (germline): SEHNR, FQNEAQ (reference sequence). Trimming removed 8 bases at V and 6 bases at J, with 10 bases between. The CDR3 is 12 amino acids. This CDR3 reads CASSDGAGELFF. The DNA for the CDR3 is TGTGCCAGCTCCGACGGTGCCGGGGAGCTGTTTTTT.

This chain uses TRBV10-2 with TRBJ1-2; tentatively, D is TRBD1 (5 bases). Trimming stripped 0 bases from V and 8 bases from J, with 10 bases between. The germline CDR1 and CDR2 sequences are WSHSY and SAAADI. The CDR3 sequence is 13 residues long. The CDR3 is CASSESSRGGYTF. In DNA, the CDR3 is TGCGCCAGCAGTGAGTCGAGCCGGGGCGGCTACACCTTC.

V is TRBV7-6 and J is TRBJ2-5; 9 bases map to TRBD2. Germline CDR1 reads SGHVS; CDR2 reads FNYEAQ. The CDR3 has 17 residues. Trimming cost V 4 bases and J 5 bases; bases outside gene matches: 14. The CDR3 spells CASSSRLRGRAVETQYF. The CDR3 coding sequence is TGTGCCAGCAGCTCCCGACTCCGCGGGAGGGCTGTTGAGACCCAGTACTTC.

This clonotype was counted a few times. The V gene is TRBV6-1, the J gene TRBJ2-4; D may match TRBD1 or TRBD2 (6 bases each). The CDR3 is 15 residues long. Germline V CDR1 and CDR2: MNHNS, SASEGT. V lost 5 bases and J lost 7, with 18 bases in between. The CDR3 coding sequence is TGTGCCAGCAGTCCCGGGGGCACCCAAGGGAACATTCAGTACTTC. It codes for CASSPGGTQGNIQYF.

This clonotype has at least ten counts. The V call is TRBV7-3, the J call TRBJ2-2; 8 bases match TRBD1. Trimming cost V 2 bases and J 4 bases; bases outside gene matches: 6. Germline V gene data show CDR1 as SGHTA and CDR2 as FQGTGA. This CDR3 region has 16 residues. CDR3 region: CASSLQGAGSTGELFF. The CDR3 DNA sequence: TGTGCCAGCAGCTTACAGGGGGCGGGTAGCACCGGGGAGCTGTTTTTT.

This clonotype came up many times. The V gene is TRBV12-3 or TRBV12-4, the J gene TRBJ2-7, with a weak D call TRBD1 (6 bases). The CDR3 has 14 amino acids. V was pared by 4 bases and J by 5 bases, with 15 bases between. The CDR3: CASSSNQAGDEQYF. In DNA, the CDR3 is TGTGCCAGCAGTTCTAATCAGGCAGGGGACGAGCAGTACTTC.

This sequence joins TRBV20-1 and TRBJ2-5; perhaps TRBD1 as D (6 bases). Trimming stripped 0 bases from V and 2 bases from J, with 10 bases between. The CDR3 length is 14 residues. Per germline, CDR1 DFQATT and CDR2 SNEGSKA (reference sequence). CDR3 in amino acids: CSARDAQGQETQYF. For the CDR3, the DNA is TGCAGTGCTAGAGATGCCCAGGGGCAAGAGACCCAGTACTTC.

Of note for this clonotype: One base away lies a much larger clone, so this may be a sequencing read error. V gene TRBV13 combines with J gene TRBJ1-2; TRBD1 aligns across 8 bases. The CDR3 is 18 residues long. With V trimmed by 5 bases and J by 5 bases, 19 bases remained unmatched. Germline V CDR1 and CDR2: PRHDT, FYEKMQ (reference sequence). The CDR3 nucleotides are TGTGCCAGCAGCACCCCGGACAGGGCTAAGATTTCGGCTTATGGCTACACCTTC. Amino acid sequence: CASSTPDRAKISAYGYTF.

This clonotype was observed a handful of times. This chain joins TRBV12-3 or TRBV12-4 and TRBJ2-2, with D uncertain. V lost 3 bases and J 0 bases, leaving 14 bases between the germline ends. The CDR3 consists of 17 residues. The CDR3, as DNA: TGTGCCAGCAGTTTTTCCCTTCCAGGCCCGAACACCGGGGAGCTGTTTTTT. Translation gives CASSFSLPGPNTGELFF.

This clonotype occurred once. The CDR3 sequence: CASSVGGNTDTQYF. The CDR3 bases are TGTGCCAGCAGCGTAGGCGGGAACACAGATACGCAGTATTTT. This chain uses TRBV9 with TRBJ2-3, with D maybe TRBD2 (6 bases). The V gene lost 0 bases and the J gene lost 2 bases, with 7 bases spanning the gap. Germline-derived CDR1 and CDR2 are SGDLS and YYNGEE. The length of the CDR3 is 14 residues.

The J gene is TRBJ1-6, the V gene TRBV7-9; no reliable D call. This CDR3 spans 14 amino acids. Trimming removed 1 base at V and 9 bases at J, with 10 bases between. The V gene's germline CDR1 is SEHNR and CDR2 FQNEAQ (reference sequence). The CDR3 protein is CASSLEQIGSPLHF. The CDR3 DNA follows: TGTGCCAGCAGCTTAGAGCAGATCGGTTCACCCCTCCACTTT.

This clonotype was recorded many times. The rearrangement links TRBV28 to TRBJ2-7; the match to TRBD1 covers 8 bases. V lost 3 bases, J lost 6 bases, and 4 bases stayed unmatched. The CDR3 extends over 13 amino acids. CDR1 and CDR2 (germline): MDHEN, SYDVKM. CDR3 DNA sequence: TGTGCCAGCAGTTTCGGCAGGGGGCTCGAGCAGTACTTC. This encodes CASSFGRGLEQYF.

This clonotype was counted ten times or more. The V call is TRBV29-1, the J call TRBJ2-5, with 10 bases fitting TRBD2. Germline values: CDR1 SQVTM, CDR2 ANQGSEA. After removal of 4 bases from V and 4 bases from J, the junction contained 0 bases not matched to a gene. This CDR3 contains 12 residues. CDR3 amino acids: CSVGTSGETQYF. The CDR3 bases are TGCAGCGTTGGGACTAGCGGAGAGACCCAGTACTTC.

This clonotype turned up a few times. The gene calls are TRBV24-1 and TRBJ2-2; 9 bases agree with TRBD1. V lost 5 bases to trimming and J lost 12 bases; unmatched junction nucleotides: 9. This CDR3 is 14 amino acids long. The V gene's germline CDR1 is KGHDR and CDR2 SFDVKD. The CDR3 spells CATSAWTGAWKLFF. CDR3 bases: TGTGCCACCAGTGCCTGGACAGGGGCGTGGAAGCTGTTTTTT.

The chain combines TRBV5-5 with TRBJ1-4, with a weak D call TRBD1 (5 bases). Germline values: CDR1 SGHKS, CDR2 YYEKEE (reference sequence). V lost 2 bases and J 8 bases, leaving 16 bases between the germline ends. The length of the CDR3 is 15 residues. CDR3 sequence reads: CASSFSFERGEKLFF. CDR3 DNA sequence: TGTGCCAGCAGCTTTTCTTTTGAGAGGGGCGAAAAACTGTTTTTT.

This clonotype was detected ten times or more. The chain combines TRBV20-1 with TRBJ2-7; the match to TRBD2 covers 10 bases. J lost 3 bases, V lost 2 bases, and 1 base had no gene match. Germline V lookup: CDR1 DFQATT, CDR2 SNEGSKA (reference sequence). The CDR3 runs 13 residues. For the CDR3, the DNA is TGCAGTGCTAGACTAGCGGGAGTCTACGAGCAGTACTTC. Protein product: CSARLAGVYEQYF.

CDR3 in DNA: TGTGCCAGCAGCTTAAGGGGGACAGGGCCAGGGGAGCTGTTTTTT. Amino acid sequence: CASSLRGTGPGELFF. This chain joins TRBV7-8 and TRBJ2-2, with TRBD1 matching over 9 bases. This CDR3 spans 15 amino acids. Germline V CDR1 and CDR2: SGHVS, FQNEAQ. V was pared by 2 bases and J by 8 bases, with 6 bases of the junction left unmatched.